This TCR beta chain was identified in a study of blood T cells in healthy people across ages. Trimming took off 4 bases at V and 4 bases at J, with 13 bases between the two ends. The CDR3 has 14 residues. Primers used in a second PCR of roughly 6 to 12 cycles were a sample-barcoded 5' primer and a J-beta primer mix. TCRdb re-derived calls from the 5' RACE reads in MiXCR, one entry per CDR3 protein. The sample lists around 1,600,000 distinct CDR3 sequences; approximately 43% were seen once. This clonotype showed up just a few times. Sequenced material: blood. The V call is TRBV12-3 or TRBV12-4, the J call TRBJ1-1; D remains ambiguous. The TCR sequence derives from a woman aged 18 to 35 in good health. In DNA form, the CDR3 reads TGTGCCAGCAGTTCCTTGTCTTGGCGCACTGAAGCTTTCTTT. Amino acids: CASSSLSWRTEAFF.